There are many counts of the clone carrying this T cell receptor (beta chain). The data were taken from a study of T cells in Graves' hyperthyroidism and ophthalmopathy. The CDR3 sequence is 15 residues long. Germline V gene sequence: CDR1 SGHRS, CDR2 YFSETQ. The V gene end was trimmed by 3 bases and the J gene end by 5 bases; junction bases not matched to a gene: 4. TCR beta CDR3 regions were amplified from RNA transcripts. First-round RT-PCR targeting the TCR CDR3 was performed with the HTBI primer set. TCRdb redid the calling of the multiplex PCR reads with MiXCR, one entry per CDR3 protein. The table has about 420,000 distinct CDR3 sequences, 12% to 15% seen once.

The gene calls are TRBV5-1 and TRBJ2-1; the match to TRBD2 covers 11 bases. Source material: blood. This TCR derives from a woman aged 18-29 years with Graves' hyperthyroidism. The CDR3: CASSSSGRRDNEQFF. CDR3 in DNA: TGCGCCAGCAGCTCTAGCGGGAGGAGGGACAATGAGCAGTTCTTC. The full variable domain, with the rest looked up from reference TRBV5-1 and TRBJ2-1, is KAGVTQTPRYLIKTRGQQVTLSCSPISGHRSVSWYQQTPGQGLQFLFEYFSETQRNKGNFPGRFSGRQFSNSRSEMNVSTLELGDSALYLCASSSSGRRDNEQFFGPGTRLTVL.